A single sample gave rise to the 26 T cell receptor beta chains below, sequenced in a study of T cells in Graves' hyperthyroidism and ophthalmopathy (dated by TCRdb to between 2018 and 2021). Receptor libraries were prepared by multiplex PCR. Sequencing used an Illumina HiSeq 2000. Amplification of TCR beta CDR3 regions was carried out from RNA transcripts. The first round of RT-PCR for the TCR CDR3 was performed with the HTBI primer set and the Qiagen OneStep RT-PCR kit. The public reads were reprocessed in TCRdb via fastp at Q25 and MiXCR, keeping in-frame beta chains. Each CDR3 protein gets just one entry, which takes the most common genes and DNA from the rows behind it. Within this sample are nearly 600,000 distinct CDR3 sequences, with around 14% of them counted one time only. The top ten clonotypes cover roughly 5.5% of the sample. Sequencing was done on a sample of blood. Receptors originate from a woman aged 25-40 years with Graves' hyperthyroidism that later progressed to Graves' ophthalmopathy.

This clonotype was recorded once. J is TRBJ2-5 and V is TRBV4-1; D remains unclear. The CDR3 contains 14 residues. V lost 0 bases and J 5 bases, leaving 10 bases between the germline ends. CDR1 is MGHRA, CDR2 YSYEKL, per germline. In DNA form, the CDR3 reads TGCGCCAGCAGCCAAGATGGGATCCGCGAGACCCAGTACTTC. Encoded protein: CASSQDGIRETQYF.

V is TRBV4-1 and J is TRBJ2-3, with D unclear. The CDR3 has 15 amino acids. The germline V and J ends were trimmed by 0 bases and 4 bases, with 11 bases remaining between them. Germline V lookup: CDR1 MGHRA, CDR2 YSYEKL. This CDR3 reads CASSQDVPVADTQYF. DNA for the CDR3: TGCGCCAGCAGCCAAGATGTACCCGTCGCAGATACGCAGTATTTT.

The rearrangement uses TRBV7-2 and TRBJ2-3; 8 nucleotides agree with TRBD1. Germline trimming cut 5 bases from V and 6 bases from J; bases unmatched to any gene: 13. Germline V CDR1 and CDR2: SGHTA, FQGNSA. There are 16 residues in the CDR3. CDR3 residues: CASSQSTGGRLDTQYF. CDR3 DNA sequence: TGTGCCAGCAGCCAAAGTACAGGGGGACGGCTGGATACGCAGTATTTT. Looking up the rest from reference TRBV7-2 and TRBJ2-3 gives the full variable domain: GAGVSQSPSNKVTEKGKDVELRCDPISGHTALYWYRQSLGQGLEFLIYFQGNSAPDKSGLPSDRFSAERTGGSVSTLTIQRTQQEDSAVYLCASSQSTGGRLDTQYFGPGTRLTVL.

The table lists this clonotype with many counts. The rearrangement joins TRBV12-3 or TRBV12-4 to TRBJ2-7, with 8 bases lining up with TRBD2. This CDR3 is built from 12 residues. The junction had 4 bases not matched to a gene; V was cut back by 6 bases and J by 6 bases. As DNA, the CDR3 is TGTGCCAGCAGAGGGACTAGAGGCGAGCAGTACTTC. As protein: CASRGTRGEQYF.

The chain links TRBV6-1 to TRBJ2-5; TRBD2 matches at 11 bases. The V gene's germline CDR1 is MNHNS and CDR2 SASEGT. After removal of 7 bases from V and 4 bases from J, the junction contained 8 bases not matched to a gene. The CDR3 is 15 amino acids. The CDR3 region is CASTRVAGGRETQYF. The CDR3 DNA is TGTGCCAGCACGCGGGTAGCGGGAGGGAGAGAGACCCAGTACTTC.

For the CDR3, the DNA is TGTGCCAGCAGTCGGACAGGGGGGTACAATGAGCAGTTCTTC. It codes for CASSRTGGYNEQFF. The rearrangement links TRBV6-2 or TRBV6-3 to TRBJ2-1; 10 bases agree with TRBD1. The CDR3 is made up of 14 amino acids. Trimming took 5 bases from V and 4 from J; bases not matched to a gene: 2. Germline values: CDR1 MNHEY, CDR2 SVGEGT.

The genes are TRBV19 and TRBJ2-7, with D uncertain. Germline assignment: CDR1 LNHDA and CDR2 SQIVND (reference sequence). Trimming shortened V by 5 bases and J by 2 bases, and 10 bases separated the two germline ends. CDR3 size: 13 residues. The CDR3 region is CASSPRVAYEQYF. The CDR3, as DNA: TGTGCCAGTAGTCCCCGGGTGGCCTACGAGCAGTACTTC.

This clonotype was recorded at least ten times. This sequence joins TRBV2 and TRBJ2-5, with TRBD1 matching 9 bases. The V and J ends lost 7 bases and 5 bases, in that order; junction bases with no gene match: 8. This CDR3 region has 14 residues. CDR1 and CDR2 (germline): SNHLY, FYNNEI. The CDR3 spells CASKPGQGLETQYF. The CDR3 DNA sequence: TGTGCCAGCAAACCGGGACAGGGTCTGGAGACCCAGTACTTC.

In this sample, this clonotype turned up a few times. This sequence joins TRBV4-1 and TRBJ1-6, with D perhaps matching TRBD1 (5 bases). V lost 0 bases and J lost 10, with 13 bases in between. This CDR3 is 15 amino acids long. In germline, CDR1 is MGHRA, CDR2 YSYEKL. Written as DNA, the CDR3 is TGCGCCAGCAGCCAAGAACGGCAGGGATGGTCACCCCTCCACTTT. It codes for CASSQERQGWSPLHF.

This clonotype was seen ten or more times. The CDR3 DNA reads TGTGCCAGTCAGTTAGGGGGTTACTACAATGAGCAGTTCTTC. This gives the protein CASQLGGYYNEQFF. This sequence joins TRBV27 and TRBJ2-1; D possibly corresponds to TRBD1 (6 bases). The CDR3 is made up of 14 amino acids. The V end was cut by 9 bases, the J end by 3 bases, with 15 bases between. Per the germline V gene, CDR1 is MNHEY and CDR2 is SMNVEV (reference sequence).

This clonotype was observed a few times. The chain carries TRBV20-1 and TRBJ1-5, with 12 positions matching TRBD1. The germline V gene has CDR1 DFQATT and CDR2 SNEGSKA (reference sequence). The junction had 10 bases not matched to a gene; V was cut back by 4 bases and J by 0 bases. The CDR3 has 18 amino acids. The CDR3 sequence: CSATGPGQGASSNQPQHF. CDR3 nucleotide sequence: TGCAGTGCTACCGGACCGGGACAGGGGGCGAGTAGCAATCAGCCCCAGCATTTT.

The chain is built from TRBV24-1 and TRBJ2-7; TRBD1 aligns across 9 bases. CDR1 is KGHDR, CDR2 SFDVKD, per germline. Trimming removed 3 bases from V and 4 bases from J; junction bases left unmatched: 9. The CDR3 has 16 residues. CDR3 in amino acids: CATSDGRPGQGYEQYF. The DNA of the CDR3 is TGTGCCACCAGTGATGGACGTCCGGGACAGGGTTACGAGCAGTACTTC.

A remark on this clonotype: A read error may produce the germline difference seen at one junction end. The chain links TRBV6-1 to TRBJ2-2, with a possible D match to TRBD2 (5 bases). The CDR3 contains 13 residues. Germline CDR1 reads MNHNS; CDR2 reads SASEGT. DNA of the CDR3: TGTGCGAGCACCTACGGGCGGGCCGGGGAGCTGTTTTTT. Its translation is CASTYGRAGELFF.

This CDR3 is CASSPGVLSGRGGDTQYF. DNA for the CDR3: TGTGCCAGCAGCCCAGGGGTCCTTAGCGGGAGGGGTGGAGATACGCAGTATTTT. V gene TRBV9 combines with J gene TRBJ2-3; 11 nucleotides line up with TRBD2. The CDR3 consists of 18 residues. Per the germline V gene, CDR1 is SGDLS and CDR2 is YYNGEE. V shed 4 bases and J 5 bases; nucleotides not matched to a gene: 15. The entire variable domain, with the rest obtained from reference TRBV9 and TRBJ2-3, is as follows: DSGVTQTPKHLITATGQRVTLRCSPRSGDLSVYWYQQSLDQGLQFLIQYYNGEERAKGNILERFSAQQFPDLHSELNLSSLELGDSALYFCASSPGVLSGRGGDTQYFGPGTRLTVL.

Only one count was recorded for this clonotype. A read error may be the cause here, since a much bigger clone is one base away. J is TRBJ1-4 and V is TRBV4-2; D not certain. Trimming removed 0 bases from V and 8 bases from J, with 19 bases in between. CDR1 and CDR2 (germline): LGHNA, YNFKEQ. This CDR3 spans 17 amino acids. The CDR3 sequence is CASSQERVALSGEKLFF. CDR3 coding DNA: TGTGCCAGCAGCCAAGAGAGGGTGGCGCTTTCAGGAGAAAAACTGTTTTTT.

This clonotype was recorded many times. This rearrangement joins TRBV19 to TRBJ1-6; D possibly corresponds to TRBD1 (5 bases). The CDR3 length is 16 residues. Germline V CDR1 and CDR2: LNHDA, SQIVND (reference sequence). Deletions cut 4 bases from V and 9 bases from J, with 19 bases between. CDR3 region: CASSTGLGGTSSPLHF. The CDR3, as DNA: TGTGCCAGTAGTACCGGATTGGGGGGGACCAGTTCACCCCTCCACTTT.

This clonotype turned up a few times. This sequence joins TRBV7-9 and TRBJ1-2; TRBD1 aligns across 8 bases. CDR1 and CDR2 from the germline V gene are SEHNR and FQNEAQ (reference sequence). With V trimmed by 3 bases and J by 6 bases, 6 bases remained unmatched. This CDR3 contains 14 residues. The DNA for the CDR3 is TGTGCCAGCAGCTTGGGGGCGACAGGGGATGGCTACACCTTC. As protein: CASSLGATGDGYTF.

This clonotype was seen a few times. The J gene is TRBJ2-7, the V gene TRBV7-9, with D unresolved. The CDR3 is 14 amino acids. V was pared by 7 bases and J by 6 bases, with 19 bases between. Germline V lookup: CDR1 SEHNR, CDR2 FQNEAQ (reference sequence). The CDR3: CASTNPQLPGEQYF. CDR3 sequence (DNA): TGTGCCAGCACTAATCCACAGCTTCCCGGCGAGCAGTACTTC.

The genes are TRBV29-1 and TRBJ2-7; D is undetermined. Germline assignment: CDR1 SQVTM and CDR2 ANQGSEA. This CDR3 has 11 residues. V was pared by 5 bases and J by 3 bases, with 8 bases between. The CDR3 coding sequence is TGCAGCGTTCGGCAGAGCTACGAGCAGTACTTC. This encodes CSVRQSYEQYF.

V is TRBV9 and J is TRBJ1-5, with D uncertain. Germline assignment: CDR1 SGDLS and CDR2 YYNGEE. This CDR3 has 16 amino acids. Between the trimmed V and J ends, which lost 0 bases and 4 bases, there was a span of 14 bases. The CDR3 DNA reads TGTGCCAGCAGCGTAGATGGTCGGAGCCAGAATCAGCCCCAGCATTTT. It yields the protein CASSVDGRSQNQPQHF.

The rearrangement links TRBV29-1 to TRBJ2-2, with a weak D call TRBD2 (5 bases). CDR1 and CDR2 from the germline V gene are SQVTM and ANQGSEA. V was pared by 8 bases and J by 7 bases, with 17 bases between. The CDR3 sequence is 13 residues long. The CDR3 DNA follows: TGCAGCATACGGGATCTAGAGGGCGGGGAGCTGTTTTTT. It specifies CSIRDLEGGELFF.

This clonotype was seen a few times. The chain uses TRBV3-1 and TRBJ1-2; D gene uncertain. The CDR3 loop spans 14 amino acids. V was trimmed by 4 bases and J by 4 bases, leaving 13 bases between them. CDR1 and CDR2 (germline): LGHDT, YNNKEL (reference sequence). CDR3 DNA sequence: TGTGCCAGCAGCCCCGAAGCAACTCTCTATGGCTACACCTTC. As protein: CASSPEATLYGYTF.

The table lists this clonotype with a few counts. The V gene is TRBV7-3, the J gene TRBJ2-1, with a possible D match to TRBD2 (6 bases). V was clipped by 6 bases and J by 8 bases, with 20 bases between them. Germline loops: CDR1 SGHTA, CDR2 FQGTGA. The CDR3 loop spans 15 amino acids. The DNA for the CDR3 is TGTGCCAGCAGTCCGCTAGCGTCCCTTTCGGATGAGCAGTTCTTC. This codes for CASSPLASLSDEQFF.

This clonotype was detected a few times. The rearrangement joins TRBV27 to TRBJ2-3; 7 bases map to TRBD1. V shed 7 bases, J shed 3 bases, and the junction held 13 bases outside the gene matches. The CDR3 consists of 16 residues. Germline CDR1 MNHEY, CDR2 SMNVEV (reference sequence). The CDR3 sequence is CASTPLDRVGTDTQYF. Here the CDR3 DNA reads TGTGCCAGCACCCCACTCGACAGGGTGGGGACAGATACGCAGTATTTT.

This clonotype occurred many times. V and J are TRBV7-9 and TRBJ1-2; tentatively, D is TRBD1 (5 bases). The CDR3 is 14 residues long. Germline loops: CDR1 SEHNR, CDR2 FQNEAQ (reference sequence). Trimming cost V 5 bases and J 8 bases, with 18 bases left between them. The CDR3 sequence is CASSPHTGGGGYTF. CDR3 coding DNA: TGTGCCAGCAGCCCACATACAGGCGGCGGCGGCTACACCTTC.

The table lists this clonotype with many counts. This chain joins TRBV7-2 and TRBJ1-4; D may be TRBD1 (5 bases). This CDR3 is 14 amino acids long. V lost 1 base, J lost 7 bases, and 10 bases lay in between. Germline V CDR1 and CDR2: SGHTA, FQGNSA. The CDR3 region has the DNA TGTGCCAGCAGCTTAGGCAGGGACGGTGAAAAACTGTTTTTT. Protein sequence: CASSLGRDGEKLFF.